Listed here are 31 T cell receptor beta chains from one sample, sequenced in a study of CD4 T cells in relation to SARS-CoV-2 and coronaviruses. The unexposed donors gave CD4+ T cells in about 2011-2019, prior to COVID-19. Isolation of CD4+ T cells took place after approximately 11 days in culture. Measured with immunoSEQ multiplex PCR; TCRdb has only the in-frame clones, and not every one. The sample contains approximately 20,000 clones, 65% to 80% of which appear only once. Their antigen targets remain unknown. Material: CD4+ T cells from PBMCs, cultured in vitro. The receptor set was obtained from a human donor in good health.

This clone was detected once. CDR3 residues: CASSLIGSGETQYF. The CDR3 region has the DNA TGTGCCAGCAGCTTAATAGGGTCGGGGGAGACCCAGTACTTC. The chain employs TRBV7-3 and TRBJ2-5; maybe TRBD2 (5 bases). The V gene lost 1 base and the J gene lost 5 bases, with 11 bases spanning the gap. Per the germline V gene, CDR1 is SGHTA and CDR2 is FQGTGA. The CDR3 consists of 14 residues.

The CDR3 DNA follows: TGTGCCAGCAGCCACCTGAACTCCGTTACTAATGAAAAACTGTTTTTT. Protein: CASSHLNSVTNEKLFF. V is TRBV5-5 and J is TRBJ1-4; D unresolved. From germline, CDR1 is SGHKS and CDR2 YYEKEE (reference sequence). The CDR3 has 16 residues. Deletions cut 4 bases from V and 2 bases from J, with 15 bases between.

This chain joins TRBV12-3 or TRBV12-4 and TRBJ1-2; D not certain. The CDR3 spans 12 residues. Trimming cost V 3 bases and J 7 bases, with 9 bases left between them. For the CDR3, the DNA is TGTGCCAGCAGTTTGGGGTACAGTGGCTACACCTTC. Translating gives CASSLGYSGYTF.

The genes are TRBV4-1 and TRBJ2-7, with 8 bases matching TRBD1. The CDR3 runs 18 residues. V was clipped by 4 bases and J by 6 bases; unmatched bases: 20. The germline gives CDR1 MGHRA, CDR2 YSYEKL. The DNA of the CDR3 is TGCGCCAGCAGCCCGCAGTGGGGGCCAGGGGGCGAGGGCGTCGAGCAGTACTTC. It specifies CASSPQWGPGGEGVEQYF.

CDR3 coding DNA: TGTGCCAGCAGCTCTAGCCCGGGACTAGCGGGAGGGGGGGAGTTCTTC. It yields the protein CASSSSPGLAGGGEFF. The rearrangement links TRBV7-6 to TRBJ2-1; 16 bases are shared with TRBD2. Germline values: CDR1 SGHVS, CDR2 FNYEAQ. V dropped 4 bases and J dropped 14; count of bases not matched to a gene: 11. The CDR3 has 16 residues.

Only one count was recorded for this clone. The rearrangement links TRBV19 to TRBJ2-7, with D uncertain. Trimming stripped 5 bases from V and 4 bases from J, with 12 bases between. CDR3 length: 13 amino acids. CDR1 LNHDA and CDR2 SQIVND come from the germline V gene (reference sequence). For the CDR3, the DNA is TGTGCCAGTAGTCCCCGAGGCCTATACGAGCAGTACTTC. Residues: CASSPRGLYEQYF.

The chain joins TRBV7-3 to TRBJ1-2; possibly TRBD1 for D (5 bases). Germline CDR1 reads SGHTA; CDR2 reads FQGTGA. The CDR3 contains 14 residues. The germline V and J ends were trimmed by 3 bases and 8 bases, with 16 bases remaining between them. The CDR3 nucleotides read TGTGCCAGCAGCTTTTCCGGGGGATTCGACGGCTACACCTTC. It is translated as CASSFSGGFDGYTF.

The gene calls are TRBV11-3 and TRBJ2-5; 7 positions agree with TRBD1. The CDR3 loop spans 15 amino acids. CDR1 is SGHNT and CDR2 is YENEEA in the germline V gene. J lost 1 base, V lost 1 base, and 3 bases had no gene match. The CDR3 sequence is CASSLGGQSQETQYF. CDR3 nucleotide sequence: TGTGCCAGCAGCTTAGGGGGACAGAGCCAAGAGACCCAGTACTTC.

The chain carries TRBV3-1 (or the pseudogene TRBV3-2) and TRBJ1-2, with 7 positions matching TRBD1. This CDR3 is 15 amino acids long. J gave up 7 bases and V 1 base, and 9 bases lay outside the gene matches. The germline V gene has CDR1 LGHDT and CDR2 YNNKEL (reference sequence). CDR3 in amino acids: CASSQGQGLRGGYTF. The CDR3 coding sequence is TGTGCCAGCAGCCAAGGACAGGGATTAAGAGGTGGCTACACCTTC.

This clone appeared a single time. The CDR3 DNA sequence: TGTGCCAGCAGCTTGGTATCAGGGGGGCACCTCTATGGCTACACCTTC. Translated: CASSLVSGGHLYGYTF. The chain uses TRBV5-6 and TRBJ1-2; the match to TRBD1 covers 7 bases. The CDR3 length is 16 residues. Looked up from germline, CDR1 is SGHDT and CDR2 is YYEEEE. Trimming cost V 0 bases and J 4 bases; bases outside gene matches: 9.

The J gene is TRBJ2-5, the V gene TRBV24-1; D unresolved. The V gene lost 0 bases and the J gene lost 4 bases, with 8 bases spanning the gap. The CDR3 sequence is 14 residues long. Germline V gene lookup returns CDR1 KGHDR and CDR2 SFDVKD. Written as DNA, the CDR3 is TGTGCCACCAGTGATTTGAGTTGGGGAGAGACCCAGTACTTC. As protein: CATSDLSWGETQYF.

This chain links TRBV20-1 with TRBJ2-7; 11 bases align to TRBD2. Germline V gene sequence: CDR1 DFQATT, CDR2 SNEGSKA (reference sequence). The ends lost 3 bases at V and 5 bases at J; junction bases unmatched: 6. There are 14 residues in the CDR3. The CDR3 spells CSASLAGGLHEQYF. The CDR3 nucleotides are TGCAGTGCTAGTTTAGCGGGAGGGCTGCACGAGCAGTACTTC.

The rearrangement links TRBV3-1 (or the pseudogene TRBV3-2) to TRBJ1-2; D remains unclear. Germline V gives CDR1 LGHDT, CDR2 YNNKEL (reference sequence). Trimming removed 4 bases from V and 7 bases from J, with 10 bases in between. The CDR3 spans 12 residues. CDR3 loop: CASSPRTGGYTF. CDR3 DNA sequence: TGTGCCAGCAGCCCTAGGACGGGTGGCTACACCTTC.

The rearrangement links TRBV20-1 to TRBJ2-7; unclear D gene. CDR1 is DFQATT, CDR2 SNEGSKA, per germline (reference sequence). CDR3 length: 9 amino acids. The V end lost 4 bases, the J end lost 6 bases, and 4 bases lay between the germline ends. CDR3 coding DNA: TGCAGTGCTACTGCCGAGCAGTACTTC. It encodes CSATAEQYF.

The J gene is TRBJ2-5, the V gene TRBV5-1; 9 bases match TRBD1. CDR1 SGHRS and CDR2 YFSETQ come from the germline V gene. V lost 4 bases and J lost 4; bases outside the gene matches: 5. The CDR3 spans 14 residues. CDR3 coding DNA: TGCGCCAGCAGCGATAGGGACAGGGCAGAGACCCAGTACTTC. It yields the protein CASSDRDRAETQYF.

V usage is TRBV7-9 and J usage is TRBJ2-4; 7 nucleotides agree with TRBD2. This CDR3 spans 14 amino acids. CDR1 SEHNR and CDR2 FQNEAQ come from the germline V gene (reference sequence). The ends lost 5 bases at V and 7 bases at J; junction bases unmatched: 8. As DNA, the CDR3 is TGTGCCAGCAGCCCCACCGAGGGAGGGAACATTCAGTACTTC. Translation: CASSPTEGGNIQYF.

This clone has a handful of counts. The chain employs TRBV6-5 and TRBJ2-7; D uncertain. V gave up 5 bases and J gave up 3 bases, with 5 bases separating them. The CDR3 extends over 11 amino acids. Looked up from germline, CDR1 is MNHEY and CDR2 is SVGAGI. CDR3 nucleotides: TGTGCCAGCAGTACCCACTACGAGCAGTACTTC. Amino acid sequence: CASSTHYEQYF.

The chain carries TRBV7-3 and TRBJ1-1; no reliable D call. CDR1 SGHTA and CDR2 FQGTGA come from the germline V gene. The V and J ends lost 5 bases and 5 bases respectively, with 12 bases between them. This CDR3 is 13 amino acids long. CDR3 region: CASSTGSGTEAFF. CDR3 coding DNA: TGTGCCAGCAGCACCGGGTCGGGTACTGAAGCTTTCTTT.

The chain has TRBV29-1 and TRBJ2-3, with 7 bases identical to TRBD2. CDR1 and CDR2 (germline): SQVTM, ANQGSEA. CDR3 size: 13 residues. V lost 7 bases and J lost 4; bases outside the gene matches: 8. The CDR3 bases are TGCAGCGGGAGGACTAGTGGGCCAGATACGCAGTATTTT. Translated: CSGRTSGPDTQYF.

The CDR3 DNA reads as TGTGCCAGCAGCTTAAGCAGATACGAGCAGTACTTC. It codes for CASSLSRYEQYF. The rearrangement joins TRBV7-2 to TRBJ2-7; D is undetermined. Between the trimmed V and J ends, which lost 2 bases and 4 bases, there was a span of 6 bases. The CDR3 sequence is 12 residues long. The germline V gene has CDR1 SGHTA and CDR2 FQGNSA.

The rearrangement links TRBV12-5 to TRBJ2-3, with D possibly being TRBD1 (6 bases). The CDR3 extends over 14 amino acids. Germline CDR1 LGHNT, CDR2 FRNRAP. V lost 5 bases, J lost 0 bases, and 9 bases lay in between. The CDR3 sequence: CASGADRSTDTQYF. The CDR3, as DNA: TGTGCTAGTGGTGCCGACAGGAGCACAGATACGCAGTATTTT.

V is TRBV6-1 and J is TRBJ1-3; D gene uncertain. Germline V gene sequence: CDR1 MNHNS, CDR2 SASEGT. This CDR3 comprises 15 residues. With 0 bases removed from V and 3 bases from J, the gap between germline ends came to 9 bases. Here the CDR3 reads CASSEAPGVGNTIYF. CDR3 nucleotide sequence: TGTGCCAGCAGTGAAGCCCCAGGAGTTGGAAACACCATATATTTT.

V and J are TRBV9 and TRBJ1-3; D not certain. Looked up from germline, CDR1 is SGDLS and CDR2 is YYNGEE. The ends were cut back, 3 bases at V and 1 base at J, with 20 bases in the middle. The CDR3 runs to 18 residues. The CDR3 reads CASSAEGRHFRSGNTIYF. CDR3 DNA sequence: TGTGCCAGCAGCGCGGAAGGGAGGCACTTTAGGTCTGGAAACACCATATATTTT.

The gene calls are TRBV6-4 and TRBJ2-1, with 7 nucleotides matching TRBD2. The CDR3 has 13 residues. Looked up from germline, CDR1 is MRHNA and CDR2 is SNTAGT. After removal of 3 bases from V and 8 bases from J, the junction contained 4 bases not matched to a gene. CDR3 loop: CASSEEGGDEQFF. The DNA for the CDR3 is TGTGCCAGCAGTGAGGAGGGAGGGGATGAGCAGTTCTTC.

The rearrangement joins TRBV7-3 to TRBJ2-1, with 8 bases lining up with TRBD2. The CDR3 is made up of 16 amino acids. Per the germline V gene, CDR1 is SGHTA and CDR2 is FQGTGA. Trimming at V came to 0 bases and at J to 4 bases, leaving 5 bases not matched to a gene. For the CDR3, the DNA is TGTGCCAGCAGCTTAACGTCACTAGCGGAATACAATGAGCAGTTCTTC. This sequence encodes CASSLTSLAEYNEQFF. Full variable domain (outside the CDR3, taken from reference TRBV7-3 and TRBJ2-1): GAGVSQTPSNKVTEKGKYVELRCDPISGHTALYWYRQSLGQGPEFLIYFQGTGAADDSGLPNDRFFAVRPEGSVSTLKIQRTERGDSAVYLCASSLTSLAEYNEQFFGPGTRLTVL.

The V gene is TRBV25-1, the J gene TRBJ2-3; D is possibly TRBD1 (6 bases). CDR3 size: 14 residues. Trimming cost V 4 bases and J 7 bases, with 15 bases left between them. Germline CDR1 and CDR2: MGHDK and SYGVNS. The CDR3 sequence is CASSGEQGPYTQYF. In DNA form, the CDR3 reads TGTGCCAGCAGTGGGGAACAGGGACCATATACGCAGTATTTT.

This chain connects TRBV19 to TRBJ2-7, with D perhaps being TRBD1 or TRBD2 (5 bases each). Between the trimmed V and J ends, which lost 4 bases and 2 bases, there was a span of 15 bases. This CDR3 has 15 amino acids. Germline-derived CDR1 and CDR2 are LNHDA and SQIVND (reference sequence). The DNA of the CDR3 is TGTGCCAGTAGTACTAATAGGGACGGAGCCTACGAGCAGTACTTC. The encoded protein is CASSTNRDGAYEQYF.

The chain has TRBV5-4 and TRBJ2-5, with a tentative D call TRBD2 (8 bases). The CDR3 totals 14 residues. Germline CDR1 is SGHNT and CDR2 is YYREEE (reference sequence). V was cut by 3 bases and J by 6 bases, with 15 bases left in between. CDR3 sequence: CASSSGTRGQTQYF. The CDR3 DNA is TGTGCCAGCAGCTCCGGGACTAGGGGGCAGACCCAGTACTTC.

This chain uses TRBV5-1 with TRBJ1-2; 8 nucleotides align to TRBD1. Trimming removed 4 bases from V and 4 bases from J; junction bases left unmatched: 3. The CDR3 contains 13 residues. CDR1 is SGHRS, CDR2 YFSETQ, per germline. The CDR3 DNA sequence: TGCGCCAGCAGCCAAGGACAGGGCTATGGCTACACCTTC. It translates to CASSQGQGYGYTF.

This chain links TRBV6-1 with TRBJ1-6, with D unresolved. Germline CDR1 reads MNHNS; CDR2 reads SASEGT. V was pared by 3 bases and J by 9 bases, with 9 bases between. The CDR3 sequence is 13 residues long. CDR3 nucleotides: TGTGCCAGCAGTGATGTAGCCGTTTCACCCCTCCACTTT. Translated, it gives CASSDVAVSPLHF.

This clone was counted only a few times. The gene calls are TRBV18 and TRBJ1-2; D gene ambiguous. The CDR3 has 11 residues. Germline values: CDR1 KGHSH, CDR2 LQKENI. V was cut by 2 bases and J by 6 bases, with 4 bases left in between. The CDR3 nucleotides read TGTGCCAGCTCACCAGGGGATGGCTACACCTTC. The encoded protein is CASSPGDGYTF.